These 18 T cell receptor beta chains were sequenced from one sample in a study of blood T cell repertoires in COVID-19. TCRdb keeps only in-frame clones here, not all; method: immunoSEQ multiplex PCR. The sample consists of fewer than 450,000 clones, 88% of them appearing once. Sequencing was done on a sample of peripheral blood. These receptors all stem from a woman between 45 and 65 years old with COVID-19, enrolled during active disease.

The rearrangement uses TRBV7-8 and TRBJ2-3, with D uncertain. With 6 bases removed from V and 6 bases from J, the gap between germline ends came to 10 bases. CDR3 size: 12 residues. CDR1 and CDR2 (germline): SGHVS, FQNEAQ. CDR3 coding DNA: TGTGCCAGCAGAGACTTGAGTGATACGCAGTATTTT. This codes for CASRDLSDTQYF.

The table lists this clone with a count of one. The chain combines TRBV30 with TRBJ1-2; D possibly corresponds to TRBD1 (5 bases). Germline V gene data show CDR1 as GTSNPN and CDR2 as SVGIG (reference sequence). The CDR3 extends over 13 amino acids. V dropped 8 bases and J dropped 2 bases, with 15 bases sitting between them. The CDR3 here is CAQGQGVNYGYTF. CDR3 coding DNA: TGTGCCCAGGGTCAGGGTGTAAACTATGGCTACACCTTC.

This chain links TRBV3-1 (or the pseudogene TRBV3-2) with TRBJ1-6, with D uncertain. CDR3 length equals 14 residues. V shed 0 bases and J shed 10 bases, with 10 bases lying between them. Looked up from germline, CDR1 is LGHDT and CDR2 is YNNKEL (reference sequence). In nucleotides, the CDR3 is TGTGCCAGCAGCCAAGAGCGGGGAACGTCACCCCTCCACTTT. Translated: CASSQERGTSPLHF.

The CDR3, as DNA: TGTGCCTGGAGCCCGACAGGGTGGGCCTACGAGCAGTACTTC. Translation gives CAWSPTGWAYEQYF. The chain carries TRBV30 and TRBJ2-7; 7 bases match TRBD1. The ends lost 3 bases at V and 2 bases at J; junction bases unmatched: 7. The CDR3 spans 14 residues. Germline V gene sequence: CDR1 GTSNPN, CDR2 SVGIG (reference sequence).

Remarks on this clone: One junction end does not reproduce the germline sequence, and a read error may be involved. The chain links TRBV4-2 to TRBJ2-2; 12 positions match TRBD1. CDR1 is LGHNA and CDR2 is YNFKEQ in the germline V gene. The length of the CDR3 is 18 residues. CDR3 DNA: TGTGCCAGCAACCAACCGGGACAGGGGGCCCCGAACACCGGGGAGCTGTTTTTT. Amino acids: CASNQPGQGAPNTGELFF.

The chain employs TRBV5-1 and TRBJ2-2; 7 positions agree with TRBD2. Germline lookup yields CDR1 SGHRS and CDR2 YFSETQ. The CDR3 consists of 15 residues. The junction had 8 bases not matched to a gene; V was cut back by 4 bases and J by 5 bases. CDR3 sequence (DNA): TGCGCCAGCAGCCCTGAAGGCGGGGGAACCGGGGAGCTGTTTTTT. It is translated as CASSPEGGGTGELFF.

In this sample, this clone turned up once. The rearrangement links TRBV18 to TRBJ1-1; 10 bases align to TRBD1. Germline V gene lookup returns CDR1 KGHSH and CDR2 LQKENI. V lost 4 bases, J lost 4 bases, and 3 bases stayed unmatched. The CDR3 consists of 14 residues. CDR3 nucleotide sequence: TGTGCCAGCTCACTCCGGGACAGGGGCACTGAAGCTTTCTTT. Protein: CASSLRDRGTEAFF. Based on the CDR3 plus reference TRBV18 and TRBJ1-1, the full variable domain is NAGVMQNPRHLVRRRGQEARLRCSPMKGHSHVYWYRQLPEEGLKFMVYLQKENIIDESGMPKERFSAEFPKEGPSILRIQQVVRGDSAAYFCASSLRDRGTEAFFGQGTRLTVV.

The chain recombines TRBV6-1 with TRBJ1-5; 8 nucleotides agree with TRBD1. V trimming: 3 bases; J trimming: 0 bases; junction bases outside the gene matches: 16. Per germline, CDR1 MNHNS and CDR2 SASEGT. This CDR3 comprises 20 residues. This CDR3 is CASSEGRPGQALYSNQPQHF. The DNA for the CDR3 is TGTGCCAGCAGTGAGGGCCGTCCGGGACAGGCCTTGTATAGCAATCAGCCCCAGCATTTT.

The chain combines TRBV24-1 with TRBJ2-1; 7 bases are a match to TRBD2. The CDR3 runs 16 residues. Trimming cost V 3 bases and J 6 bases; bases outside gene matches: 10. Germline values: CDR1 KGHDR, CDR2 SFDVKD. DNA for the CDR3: TGTGCCACCAGTGATACCGCCAGCGGGGCCTCCAATGAGCAGTTCTTC. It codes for CATSDTASGASNEQFF.

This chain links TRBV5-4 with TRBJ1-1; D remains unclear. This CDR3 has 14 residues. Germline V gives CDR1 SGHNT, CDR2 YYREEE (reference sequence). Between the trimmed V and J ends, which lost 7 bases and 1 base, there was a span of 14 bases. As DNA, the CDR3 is TGTGCCAGCCGACCCTCAGAGGCGAACACTGAAGCTTTCTTT. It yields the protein CASRPSEANTEAFF.

DNA of the CDR3: TGTGCCATCAGTACCGACAGGTACAATCAGCCCCAGCATTTT. Protein product: CAISTDRYNQPQHF. The genes are TRBV10-3 and TRBJ1-5; D is possibly TRBD1 (6 bases). The CDR3 length is 14 residues. The V end lost 5 bases, the J end lost 3 bases, and 11 bases lay between the germline ends. The germline V gene encodes CDR1 ENHRY and CDR2 SYGVKD.

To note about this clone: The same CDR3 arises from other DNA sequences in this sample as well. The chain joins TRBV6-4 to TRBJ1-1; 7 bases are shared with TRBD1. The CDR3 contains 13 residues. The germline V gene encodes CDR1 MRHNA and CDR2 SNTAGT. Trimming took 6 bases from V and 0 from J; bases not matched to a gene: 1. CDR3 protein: CASRQGMNTEAFF. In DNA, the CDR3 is TGTGCCAGCAGACAGGGGATGAACACTGAAGCTTTCTTT.

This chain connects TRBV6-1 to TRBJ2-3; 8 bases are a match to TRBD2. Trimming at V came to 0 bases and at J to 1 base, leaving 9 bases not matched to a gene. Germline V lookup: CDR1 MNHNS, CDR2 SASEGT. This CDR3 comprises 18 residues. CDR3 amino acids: CASSEAGFGGAGTDTQYF. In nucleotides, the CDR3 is TGTGCCAGCAGTGAAGCGGGATTCGGGGGGGCTGGCACAGATACGCAGTATTTT.

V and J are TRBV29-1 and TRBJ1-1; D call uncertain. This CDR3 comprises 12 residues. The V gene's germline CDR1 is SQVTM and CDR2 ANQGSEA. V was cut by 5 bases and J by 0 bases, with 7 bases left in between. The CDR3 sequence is CSVTRMNTEAFF. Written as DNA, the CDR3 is TGCAGCGTTACCAGGATGAACACTGAAGCTTTCTTT.

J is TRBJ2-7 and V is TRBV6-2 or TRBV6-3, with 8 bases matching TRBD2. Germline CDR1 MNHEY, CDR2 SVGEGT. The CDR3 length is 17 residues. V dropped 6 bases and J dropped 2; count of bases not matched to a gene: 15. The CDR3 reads CASSWPPIAGMAYEQYF. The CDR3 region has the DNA TGTGCCAGCAGCTGGCCCCCGATAGCGGGGATGGCCTACGAGCAGTACTTC.

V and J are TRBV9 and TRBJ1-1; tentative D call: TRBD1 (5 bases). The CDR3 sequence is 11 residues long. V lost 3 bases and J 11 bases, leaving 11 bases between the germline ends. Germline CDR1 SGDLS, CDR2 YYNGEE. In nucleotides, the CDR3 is TGTGCCAGCAGCGCCGGGACTGGGGCTTTCTTT. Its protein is CASSAGTGAFF. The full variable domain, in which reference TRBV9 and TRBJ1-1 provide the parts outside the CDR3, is DSGVTQTPKHLITATGQRVTLRCSPRSGDLSVYWYQQSLDQGLQFLIQYYNGEERAKGNILERFSAQQFPDLHSELNLSSLELGDSALYFCASSAGTGAFFGQGTRLTVV.

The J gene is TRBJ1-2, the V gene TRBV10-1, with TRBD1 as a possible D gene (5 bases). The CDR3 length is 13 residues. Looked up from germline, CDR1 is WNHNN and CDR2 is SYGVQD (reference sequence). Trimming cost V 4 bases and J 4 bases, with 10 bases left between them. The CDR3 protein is CASSADRFYGYTF. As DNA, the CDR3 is TGCGCCAGCAGTGCCGACAGATTCTATGGCTACACCTTC.

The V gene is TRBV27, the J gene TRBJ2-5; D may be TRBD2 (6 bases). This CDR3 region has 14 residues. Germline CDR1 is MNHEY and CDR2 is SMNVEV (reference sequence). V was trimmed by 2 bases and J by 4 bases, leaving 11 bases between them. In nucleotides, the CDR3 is TGTGCCAGCAGTTTAATGGGAGGCGGAGAGACCCAGTACTTC. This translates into CASSLMGGGETQYF.